The 9 T cell receptor beta chains in this list originate from one sample, sequenced in a study of tissue T cells after allogeneic stem cell transplantation. TCRdb keeps only in-frame clones here, not all; method: immunoSEQ multiplex PCR. The sample shows about 800 clones, approximately 53% of them seen only once. Time point meaning: mouse harvest day 14 after allogeneic transplant. Tail vein injection delivered 10^7 T-cell-depleted bone marrow cells and 10^6 splenic CD5+ T cells. Source material: spleen. The receptors come from a female BALB/c mouse given C57BL/6 T cells with graft-versus-host disease after an allogeneic hematopoietic cell transplant.

A word on this clone: Gene names follow the mouse nomenclature. Sequencing ends 1 residue short of the CDR3 end; the germline J gene provides the rest. The chain is built from TRBV31 and TRBJ2-1; 7 bases are shared with TRBD2. CDR3 length equals 15 residues. The germline V gene has CDR1 GKSSPN and CDR2 SITVG. Losses at the gene ends were 3 bases for V and 0 bases for J; bases not matched to a gene: 5. The DNA read from the CDR3 is TGTGCCTGGAGCCAACTGGGGACTAACTATGCTGAGCAGTTC. Protein: CAWSQLGTNYAEQF. The whole CDR3 region reads CAWSQLGTNYAEQFF.

With regard to this clone: The gene names given are mouse names. The read gets to within 1 residue of the CDR3 end, and the germline J gene fills in the rest. This rearrangement joins TRBV4 to TRBJ1-1; D is perhaps TRBD1 (6 bases). V was cut by 5 bases and J by 1 base, with 11 bases left in between. The CDR3 sequence is 14 residues long. Germline-derived CDR1 and CDR2 are LGHDT and YNNKQL (reference sequence). CDR3 DNA, as far as it was read: TGTGCCAGCAGCAACCGGGACAAAAACACAGAAGTCTTC. It translates to CASSNRDKNTEVF. The CDR3, in full, reads CASSNRDKNTEVFF.

As regards this clone: Mouse gene names and germline throughout. The CDR3 end is not reached by the read, which stops 1 residue before it; the germline J gene fills it in. The chain employs TRBV17 and TRBJ2-7; 8 bases map to TRBD1. The CDR3 is 14 amino acids. V shed 6 bases and J 0 bases; nucleotides not matched to a gene: 4. The germline V gene encodes CDR1 MNHDT and CDR2 YYDKIL. The chain's CDR3 is CASSPGTGSYEQYF. CDR3 DNA, as far as it was read: TGTGCTAGCAGCCCCGGGACAGGCTCCTATGAACAGTAC.

This clone was recorded a few times. The gene names given are mouse names. The missing CDR3 end, 1 residue past where the read stops, is filled in from the germline J gene. This chain uses TRBV16 with TRBJ2-7; 10 bases are shared with TRBD2. The CDR3 loop spans 12 amino acids. The ends lost 3 bases at V and 7 bases at J; junction bases unmatched: 0. Germline CDR1 is SGHSA and CDR2 is FRNQAP. The CDR3 sequence: CASSLDWGEQYF. Incomplete CDR3 DNA: TGTGCAAGCAGCTTGGACTGGGGGGAACAGTAC.

This clone was observed a handful of times. Genes and germline come from the mouse. The read terminates 1 residue ahead of where the CDR3 ends, so the germline J gene completes it. The chain combines TRBV3 with TRBJ1-1; tentative D call: TRBD1 (6 bases). V was shortened by 0 bases and J by 3 bases, with 8 bases between the two germline ends. The length of the CDR3 is 14 residues. From germline, CDR1 is SNHLY and CDR2 FYNGKV (reference sequence). The sequenced CDR3 bases are TGTGCCAGCAGCTTAGCACAGGGTGACACAGAAGTCTTC. It specifies CASSLAQGDTEVF. The CDR3, in full, reads CASSLAQGDTEVFF.

As regards this clone: Gene names are the mouse ones. The CDR3 extends 1 residue past the end of the read, so its final part is completed from the germline J gene. The chain joins TRBV13-2 to TRBJ1-5, with a possible D match to TRBD1 (5 bases). Trimming removed 3 bases from V and 2 bases from J, with 6 bases in between. This CDR3 region has 13 residues. Germline lookup yields CDR1 NNHNN and CDR2 SYGAGS (reference sequence). The sequenced part of the CDR3 DNA is TGTGCCAGCGGTGGGGGGTACAACCAGGCTCCGCTT. Residues: CASGGGYNQAPL. The complete CDR3 protein is CASGGGYNQAPLF.

Turning to this clone: Germline and genes: mouse. The CDR3 goes on 1 residue after the read ends, and that part is filled in from the germline J gene. This sequence joins TRBV13-3 and TRBJ1-4; D might be TRBD1 (6 bases). Germline CDR1 and CDR2: NNHDY and SYVADS. V dropped 0 bases and J dropped 4 bases, with 7 bases sitting between them. This CDR3 is built from 14 residues. CDR3 amino acids: CASSDGDINERLFF. The CDR3 DNA, read in part, is TGTGCCAGCAGTGATGGGGACATCAACGAAAGATTATTT.

This clone was counted only a few times. Mouse gene names and germline throughout. The sequence runs out 1 residue before the end of the CDR3; the remainder is reconstructed from the germline J gene. The V call is TRBV13-1, the J call TRBJ1-1, with D perhaps matching TRBD1 (6 bases). The germline V gene has CDR1 NSHNY and CDR2 SYGAGN. The V end lost 0 bases, the J end lost 11 bases, and 17 bases lay between the germline ends. This CDR3 spans 14 amino acids. Incomplete CDR3 DNA: TGTGCCAGCAGTGATGCTAGGGGGGGGCGCGGGGTCTTC. It encodes CASSDARGGRGVF. The CDR3 reads in full as CASSDARGGRGVFF.

This clone has only a few counts. The gene names here belong to mouse. The sequenced fragment ends 1 residue before the CDR3 boundary, so the rest is inferred from the germline J gene. This chain uses TRBV29 with TRBJ2-3, with TRBD2 as a possible D gene (5 bases). This CDR3 is built from 14 residues. Trimming cost V 0 bases and J 1 base, with 5 bases left between them. The germline gives CDR1 MSHET, CDR2 SYDVDS. The CDR3 region is CASSLSGGAETLYF. The part of the CDR3 DNA that was read is TGTGCTAGCAGTTTATCTGGGGGTGCAGAAACGCTGTAT.